Each of the 5 T cell receptor beta chains below was sequenced from the same sample in a study of response to subunit inactivated influenza vaccine. TCRdb ran MiXCR on the RT-PCR reads and lists one entry per CDR3 protein. The sample includes around 320,000 distinct CDR3 sequences, approximately 21% seen only once; the top ten take 10% to 13%. The sequencing used PBMCs from blood, collected about 20 months after vaccination. The receptors were sampled from a man aged 50 to 69 who received an inactivated influenza vaccine.

V gene TRBV5-6 combines with J gene TRBJ1-5, with 7 bases fitting TRBD1. The CDR3 runs 13 residues. With 3 bases clipped from V and 11 bases from J, the junction kept 8 bases outside the gene matches. CDR1 and CDR2 from the germline V gene are SGHDT and YYEEEE. Here the CDR3 reads CASSSRGSGSQHF. The CDR3 DNA follows: TGTGCCAGCAGCTCCAGGGGGTCGGGGTCCCAGCATTTT.

This clonotype was picked up one time. As DNA, the CDR3 is TGTGCTAGTGGTTTGGTACTGGGGCAGGGGTTCACCGGGGAGCTGTTTTTT. Amino acid sequence: CASGLVLGQGFTGELFF. The chain couples TRBV12-5 to TRBJ2-2, with D perhaps matching TRBD1 (6 bases). With 0 bases removed from V and 4 bases from J, the gap between germline ends came to 15 bases. The V gene's germline CDR1 is LGHNT and CDR2 FRNRAP. The CDR3 totals 17 residues.

The V and J genes are TRBV5-5 and TRBJ1-5; a possible D gene is TRBD1 (6 bases). The V end lost 4 bases, the J end lost 0 bases, and 11 bases lay between the germline ends. Germline V gene sequence: CDR1 SGHKS, CDR2 YYEKEE (reference sequence). The CDR3 extends over 15 amino acids. The CDR3 sequence is CASSRTGSSNQPQHF. The CDR3 coding sequence is TGTGCCAGCAGCCGTACAGGGTCTAGCAATCAGCCCCAGCATTTT.

This chain links TRBV6-2 or TRBV6-3 with TRBJ1-1; D is unresolved. Germline assignment: CDR1 MNHEY and CDR2 SVGEGT. Trimming shortened V by 7 bases and J by 0 bases, and 9 bases separated the two germline ends. The CDR3 spans 13 residues. The CDR3 is CASTDSMNTEAFF. The CDR3 DNA sequence: TGTGCCAGCACGGACTCCATGAACACTGAAGCTTTCTTT.

V is TRBV5-1 and J is TRBJ2-7; perhaps D is TRBD1 or TRBD2 (5 bases each). From germline, CDR1 is SGHRS and CDR2 YFSETQ. Trimming removed 0 bases from V and 3 bases from J, with 13 bases in between. The CDR3 sequence is 15 residues long. CDR3 residues: CASSLGWGSSYEQYF. CDR3 coding DNA: TGCGCCAGCAGCTTGGGGTGGGGGTCGAGCTACGAGCAGTACTTC.